This TCR beta chain was sequenced during a study of technical replicates of blood from several donors. Libraries were prepared by immunoSEQ multiplex PCR; TCRdb keeps only in-frame clonotypes and omits some of them. The sample lists 60,000 to 90,000 clones; about 92% were seen once. Germline V gene sequence: CDR1 SGHTA, CDR2 FQGNSA. With 5 bases removed from V and 0 bases from J, the gap between germline ends came to 11 bases. The CDR3 sequence is 15 residues long. The sequence was collected from a human donor in good health. The sequencing input was T cells isolated from PBMCs. The V gene is TRBV7-2, the J gene TRBJ1-5, with D possibly TRBD1 on 5 matching bases. CDR3 in DNA: TGTGCCAGCAGCGCGACAGCTTATAGCAATCAGCCCCAGCATTTT. Protein product: CASSATAYSNQPQHF.